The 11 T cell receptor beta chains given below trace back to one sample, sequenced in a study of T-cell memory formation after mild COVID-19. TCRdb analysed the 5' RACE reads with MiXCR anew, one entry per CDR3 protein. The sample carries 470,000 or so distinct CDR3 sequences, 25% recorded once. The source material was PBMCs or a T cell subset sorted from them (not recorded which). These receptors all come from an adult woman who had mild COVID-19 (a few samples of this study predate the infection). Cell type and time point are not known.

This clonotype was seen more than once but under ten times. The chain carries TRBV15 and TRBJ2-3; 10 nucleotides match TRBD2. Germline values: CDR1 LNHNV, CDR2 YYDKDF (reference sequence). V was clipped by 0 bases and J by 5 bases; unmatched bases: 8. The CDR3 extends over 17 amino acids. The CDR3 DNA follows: TGTGCCACCAGCAGAGATCGGGCTAGCGGGAGCCAAGATACGCAGTATTTT. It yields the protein CATSRDRASGSQDTQYF. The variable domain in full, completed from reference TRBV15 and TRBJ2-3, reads DAMVIQNPRYQVTQFGKPVTLSCSQTLNHNVMYWYQQKSSQAPKLLFHYYDKDFNNEADTPDNFQSRRPNTSFCFLDIRSPGLGDTAMYLCATSRDRASGSQDTQYFGPGTRLTVL.

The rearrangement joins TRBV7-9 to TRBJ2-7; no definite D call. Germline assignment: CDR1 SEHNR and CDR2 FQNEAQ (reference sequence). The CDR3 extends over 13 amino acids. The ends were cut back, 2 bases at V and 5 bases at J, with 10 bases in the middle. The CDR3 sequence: CASSLSPLDEQYF. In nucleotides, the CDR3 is TGTGCCAGCAGCTTAAGCCCCTTAGACGAGCAGTACTTC.

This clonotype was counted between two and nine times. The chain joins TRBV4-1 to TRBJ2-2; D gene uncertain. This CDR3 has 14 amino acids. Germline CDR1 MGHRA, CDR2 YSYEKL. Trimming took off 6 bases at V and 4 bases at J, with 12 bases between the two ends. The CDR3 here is CASSPVGSTGELFF. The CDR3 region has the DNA TGCGCCAGCAGTCCGGTCGGGTCCACCGGGGAGCTGTTTTTT.

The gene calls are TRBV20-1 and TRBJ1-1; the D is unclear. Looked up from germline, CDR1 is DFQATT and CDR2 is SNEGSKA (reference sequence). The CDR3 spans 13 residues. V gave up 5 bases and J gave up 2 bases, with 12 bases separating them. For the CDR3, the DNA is TGCAGTGCTCCCGACCGAGCTAACACTGAAGCTTTCTTT. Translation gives CSAPDRANTEAFF.

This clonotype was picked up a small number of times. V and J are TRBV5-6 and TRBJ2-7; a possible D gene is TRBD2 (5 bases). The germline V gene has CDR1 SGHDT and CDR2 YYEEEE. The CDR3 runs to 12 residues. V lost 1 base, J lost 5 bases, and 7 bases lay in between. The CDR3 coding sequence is TGTGCCAGCAGCTTGACTAGAAACGAGCAGTACTTC. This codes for CASSLTRNEQYF.

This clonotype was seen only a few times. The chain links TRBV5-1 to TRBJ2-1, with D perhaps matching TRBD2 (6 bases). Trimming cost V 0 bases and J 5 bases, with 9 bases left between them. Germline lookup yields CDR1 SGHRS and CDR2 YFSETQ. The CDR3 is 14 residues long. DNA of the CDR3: TGCGCCAGCAGCTTGGGGGGGGTTCACAATGAGCAGTTCTTC. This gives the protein CASSLGGVHNEQFF.

CDR3: CASSRDGGSGREQYF. In DNA form, the CDR3 reads TGTGCCAGCAGCCGGGATGGAGGGAGTGGACGTGAGCAGTACTTC. This chain connects TRBV7-2 to TRBJ2-7, with D possibly being TRBD2 (6 bases). The CDR3 extends over 15 amino acids. CDR1 is SGHTA, CDR2 FQGNSA, per germline. V dropped 5 bases and J dropped 7 bases, with 21 bases sitting between them.

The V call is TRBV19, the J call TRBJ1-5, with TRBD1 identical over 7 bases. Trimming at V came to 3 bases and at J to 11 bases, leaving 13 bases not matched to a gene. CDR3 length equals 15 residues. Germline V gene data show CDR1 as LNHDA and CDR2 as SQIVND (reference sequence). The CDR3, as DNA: TGTGCCAGTAGTATGGGAGGACAGGTCCGATCGGCCCAGCATTTT. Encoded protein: CASSMGGQVRSAQHF.

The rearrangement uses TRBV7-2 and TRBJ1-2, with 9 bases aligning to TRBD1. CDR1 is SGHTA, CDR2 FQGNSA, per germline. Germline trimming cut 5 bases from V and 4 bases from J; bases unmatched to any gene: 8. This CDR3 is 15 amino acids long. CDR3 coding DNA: TGTGCCAGCAGCCCTGAGGGACAGGGAACCTATGGCTACACCTTC. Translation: CASSPEGQGTYGYTF.

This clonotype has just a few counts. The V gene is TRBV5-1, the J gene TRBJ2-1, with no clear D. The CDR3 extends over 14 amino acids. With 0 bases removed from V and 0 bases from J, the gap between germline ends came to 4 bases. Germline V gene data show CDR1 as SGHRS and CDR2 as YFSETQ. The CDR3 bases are TGCGCCAGCAGCTTGGTACACTCCTACAATGAGCAGTTCTTC. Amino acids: CASSLVHSYNEQFF.

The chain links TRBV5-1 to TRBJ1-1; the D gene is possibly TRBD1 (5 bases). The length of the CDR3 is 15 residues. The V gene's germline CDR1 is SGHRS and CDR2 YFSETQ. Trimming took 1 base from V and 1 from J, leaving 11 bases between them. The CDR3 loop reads CASSLIQGWNTEAFF. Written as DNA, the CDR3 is TGCGCCAGCAGCTTGATCCAGGGCTGGAACACTGAAGCTTTCTTT.